This TCR beta chain comes out of a study of blood T cell repertoires in COVID-19. Study details: There were acute and convalescent COVID-19 samples, and they came from the United States, Italy and Spain.

With 7 bases removed from V and 6 bases from J, the gap between germline ends came to 19 bases. Looked up from germline, CDR1 is MNHEY and CDR2 is SMNVEV (reference sequence). This CDR3 has 15 amino acids. TCRdb's copy holds only in-frame clones and misses some; the assay was immunoSEQ multiplex PCR. The sample lists under 300,000 clones, roughly 88% occurring once. The clonotype originates from a middle-aged woman who had recovered from COVID-19. J is TRBJ2-1 and V is TRBV27, with D possibly being TRBD2 (5 bases). The material sequenced was peripheral blood. The CDR3 reads CASILKREPLNEQFF. DNA for the CDR3: TGTGCCAGCATCCTTAAGAGGGAGCCCCTCAATGAGCAGTTCTTC.